Below, one T cell receptor (beta chain) is given with its context. Its antigen remains undetermined. Per-nucleotide qualities are absent, and no much larger clonotype sits a single base away. Including cysteine and phenylalanine, the CDR3 has 16 amino acids. Only the CDR3 region is kept as DNA, spanning 48 bases read in frame from base 1. The germline V gene yields SNHLY for CDR1 and FYNNEI for CDR2. Germline trimming: 7 bases from V, 5 bases from J; junction bases outside gene matches: 12. The ViraFEST assay stimulated PBMC with viral peptide pools and then used TCR sequencing to identify antigen-specific CD4+ T cell clonotypes by expansion. After 10 days of culture, CD4+ T cells were isolated with the EasySep CD4+ T cell isolation kit. Negative nucleocapsid antibody results before and after vaccination confirmed that the healthy vaccine recipients had no prior SARS-CoV-2 infection. Each well held roughly 2.2 million PBMC cultured in IMDM containing around 5.1% human AB serum, around 9.3 IU/ml IL-2 and gentamicin, along with roughly 10 ug/ml peptides. On days 3 and 7, half of the culture medium was replaced with fresh IL-2-containing medium. Each peptide stimulation condition was cultured in triplicate wells unless otherwise noted. Using Ficoll-Paque Plus gradient centrifugation, PBMC were separated from whole blood and then either used fresh or cryopreserved at -140C. The spike proteins of SARS-CoV-2 and of the common cold coronaviruses HCoV-NL63, HCoV-OC43 and HCoV-229E were spanned by overlapping peptide pools. The QIAamp micro DNA kit was used to extract genomic DNA from the cultured CD4+ T cells.

These data are taken from a study of vaccination effects on CD4 cells after COVID-19 (dated by TCRdb to between 2021 and 2023). For the wider study: Each participant got two doses of an mRNA SARS-CoV-2 vaccine, either BNT162b2 or mRNA-1273. In both COVID-19 convalescent patients and infection-naive vaccine recipients, the study compared SARS-CoV-2 spike-specific CD4+ TCR repertoires from before mRNA vaccination with those from after it. The full study included around nine COVID-19 convalescent patients and a few SARS-CoV-2-naive healthy vaccine recipients. The Oncomine TCR Beta short-read assay on an Illumina iSeq 100 was used to sequence cultures from other donors in the study. The full study reports these points: Marked clonal contraction was observed in both infection-induced and vaccine-induced clones at late post-vaccination timepoints, consistent with waning T cell responses. Among healthy vaccine recipients, nearly all vaccine-induced clones were SARS-CoV-2 mono-reactive, and just 1 of 255 was cross-reactive with common cold coronaviruses. Limitations of the study were the small number of convalescent patients and the absence of early post-infection timepoints.

Libraries came from the immunoSEQ multiplex PCR assay. DNA from the cultured, isolated CD4+ T cells was subjected to TCR beta CDR3 sequencing. The source study handled its data this way. The analysis removed non-productive TCR sequences, trimmed reads to the CDR3 region, and retained only CDR3s that were 7 or more amino acids long. Antigen-specific clonotypes were identified using the MANAFEST web app by comparison of expansion in peptide wells against reference cultures. For clones to be considered positive, expansion at FDR<0.05 versus reference and all other wells, an odds ratio above 5, and a frequency above 0.1% in two replicate wells were required. A clonotype was called cross-reactive if it was significantly expanded both in SARS-CoV-2 spike wells and in at least one common cold coronavirus spike condition. Using the stringdist R package, CDR3 similarity was measured by Levenshtein distance, and unrooted trees were constructed with ape in R 3.6.1. Entries here come from immuneACCESS through TCRdb and include only in-frame sequences with V and J called. Some clones fail to appear in such tables; in the studies checked, an unresolved V gene covers under half of the shortfall, and the cause of the remainder is unknown. D and trimming were read from the DNA, whereas the V and J calls and clone size are those reported in that table. This sample is represented by approximately 30,000 clones; roughly 70% of them were singletons. Approximately 21% of the sample is taken by the ten largest.

This clonotype was sampled from a human donor who received a COVID-19 vaccine. Sequencing was performed on CD4+ T cells from PBMCs cultured with HCoV-NL63 spike peptides, taken before COVID-19 vaccination. The cell subset or site label, as the study defines it: HCoV-NL63 spike overlapping peptide pool stimulation. The sequence links TRBV2 to TRBJ1-4; TRBD1 agrees with 8 junctional bases. The DNA is TGTGCCAGCAAAATACTCCAGGGGGCTCAGAATGAAAAACTGTTTTTT. This yields the protein CASKILQGAQNEKLFF.